Here is one T cell receptor beta chain with its context. This sample is drawn from a study of beta chain features in type 1 diabetes. Of the isolated RNA, all was reverse transcribed, and so the sequenced material was expressed TCRB transcripts. Clones were read by immunoSEQ multiplex PCR, and TCRdb kept only the in-frame ones, dropping some. Of 200,000 to 250,000 clones listed, about 9.3% are singletons. The CDR3 is 14 residues long. J was trimmed by 5 bases and V by 3 bases; bases with no gene match: 4. Germline V lookup: CDR1 SGHRS, CDR2 YFSETQ. This chain joins TRBV5-1 and TRBJ1-2; 10 bases map to TRBD1. Material for sequencing was naive CD4+ T cells from blood. The clonotype was recovered from a woman between 18 and 29 years old in good health. The CDR3 DNA sequence: TGCGCCAGCAGCTCGGCGGGACAGGGGTATGGCTACACCTTC. This gives the protein CASSSAGQGYGYTF.